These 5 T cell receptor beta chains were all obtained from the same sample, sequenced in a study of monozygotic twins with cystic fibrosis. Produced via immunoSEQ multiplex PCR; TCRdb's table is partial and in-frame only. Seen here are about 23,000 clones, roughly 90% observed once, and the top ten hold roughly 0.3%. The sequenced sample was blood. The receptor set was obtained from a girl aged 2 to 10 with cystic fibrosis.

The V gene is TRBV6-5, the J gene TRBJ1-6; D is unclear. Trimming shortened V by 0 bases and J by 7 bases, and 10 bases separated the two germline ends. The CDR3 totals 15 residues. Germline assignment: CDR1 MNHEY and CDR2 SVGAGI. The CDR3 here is CASSYSSTLNSPLHF. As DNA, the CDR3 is TGTGCCAGCAGTTACTCGAGTACACTAAATTCACCCCTCCACTTT.

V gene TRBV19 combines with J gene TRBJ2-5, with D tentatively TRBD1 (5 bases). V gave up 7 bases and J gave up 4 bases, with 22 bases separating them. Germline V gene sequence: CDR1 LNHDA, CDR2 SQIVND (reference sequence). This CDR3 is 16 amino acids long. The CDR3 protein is CASTRAPGRRGETQYF. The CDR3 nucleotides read TGTGCCAGTACAAGGGCCCCAGGGCGTAGAGGAGAGACCCAGTACTTC.

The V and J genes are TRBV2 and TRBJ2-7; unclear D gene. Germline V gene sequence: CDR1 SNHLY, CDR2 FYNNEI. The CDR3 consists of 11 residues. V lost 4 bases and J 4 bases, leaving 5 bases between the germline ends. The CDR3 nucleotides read TGTGCCAGCAGTGCAGAATACGAGCAGTACTTC. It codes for CASSAEYEQYF. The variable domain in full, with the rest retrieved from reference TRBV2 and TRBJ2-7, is EPEVTQTPSHQVTQMGQEVILRCVPISNHLYFYWYRQILGQKVEFLVSFYNNEISEKSEIFDDQFSVERPDGSNFTLKIRSTKLEDSAMYFCASSAEYEQYFGPGTRLTVT.

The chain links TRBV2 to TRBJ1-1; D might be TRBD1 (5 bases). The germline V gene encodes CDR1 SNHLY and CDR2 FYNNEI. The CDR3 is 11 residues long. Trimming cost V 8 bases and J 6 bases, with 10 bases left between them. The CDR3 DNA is TGTGCCAGCCAGGGCTCGGCTGAAGCTTTCTTT. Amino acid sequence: CASQGSAEAFF.

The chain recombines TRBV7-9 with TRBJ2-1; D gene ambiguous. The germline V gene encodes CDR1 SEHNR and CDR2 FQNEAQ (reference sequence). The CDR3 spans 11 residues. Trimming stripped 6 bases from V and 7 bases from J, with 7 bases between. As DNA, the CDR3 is TGTGCCAGCAGAAGAGGTAATGAGCAGTTCTTC. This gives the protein CASRRGNEQFF.